The rows below give T cell receptor beta chains drawn from one sample of a study of T cell repertoires in cytomegalovirus infection. The antigens of these receptors remain unknown. TCRdb ran MiXCR on the reads and lists one entry per CDR3 protein. The sample has 350,000 to 400,000 distinct CDR3 sequences; roughly a third are singletons. Sample: cultured PBMCs, taken from culture after CMV antigen stimulation. The origin of the receptors is a human donor in good health (CMV status not recorded). Some clones in this sample may be carry-over from other donors' samples. Each CDR3 is given with its conserved first and last residue. The D gene is left open where the match is weak. Rows give clone size only sometimes, using once, few, many, or a class for an expanded clone.

D: .; V: TRBV7-6; length: 12; size: .; J: TRBJ2-2; CDR3: CASNLRDGELFF; DNA: TGTGCCAGCAACTTGCGAGACGGGGAGCTGTTTTTT
D: TRBD1; V: TRBV5-4; length: 15; size: .; J: TRBJ2-3; CDR3: CASSLDRGHTDTQYF; DNA: TGTGCCAGCAGCTTGGATAGGGGGCACACAGATACGCAGTATTTT
D: TRBD2; V: TRBV24-1; length: 17; size: many; J: TRBJ2-1; CDR3: CATSDFRGTSYDNEQFF; DNA: TGTGCCACCAGTGATTTCCGGGGGACTAGTTACGACAATGAGCAGTTCTTC
D: .; V: TRBV6-6; length: 15; size: many; J: TRBJ1-1; CDR3: CASHPPRDSNTEAFF; DNA: TGTGCCAGCCATCCCCCCCGGGATTCAAACACTGAAGCTTTCTTT
D: TRBD1; V: TRBV6-6; length: 15; size: .; J: TRBJ1-2; CDR3: CASSIGQGNVYGYTF; DNA: TGTGCCAGCAGTATCGGACAGGGGAACGTCTATGGCTACACCTTC
D: .; V: TRBV10-3; length: 15; size: few; J: TRBJ1-4; CDR3: CAISSGAATNEKLFF; DNA: TGTGCCATCAGTTCAGGCGCCGCAACTAATGAAAAACTGTTTTTT
D: .; V: TRBV5-4; length: 14; size: .; J: TRBJ2-2; CDR3: CASSLEQNTGELFF; DNA: TGTGCCAGCAGCTTGGAACAGAACACCGGGGAGCTGTTTTTT
D: .; V: TRBV6-1; length: 14; size: .; J: TRBJ2-3; CDR3: CASSEARGTDTQYF; DNA: TGTGCCAGCAGTGAAGCGAGGGGAACAGATACGCAGTATTTT
D: .; V: TRBV24-1; length: 16; size: few; J: TRBJ2-1; CDR3: CATSDKASQTYNEQFF; DNA: TGTGCCACCAGTGATAAGGCTAGCCAAACCTACAATGAGCAGTTCTTC
D: .; V: TRBV2; length: 15; size: few; J: TRBJ2-2; CDR3: CASSGGLAYTGELFF; DNA: TGTGCCAGCAGTGGGGGACTTGCCTACACCGGGGAGCTGTTTTTT
D: .; V: TRBV7-2; length: 16; size: few; J: TRBJ2-3; CDR3: CASSLARSRRTDTQYF; DNA: TGTGCCAGCAGCTTAGCCCGCTCGAGGCGCACAGATACGCAGTATTTT
D: TRBD2; V: TRBV12-3/TRBV12-4; length: 14; size: many; J: TRBJ2-1; CDR3: CASSILAGFNEQFF; DNA: TGTGCCAGCAGCATACTAGCGGGTTTCAATGAGCAGTTCTTC
D: .; V: TRBV5-1; length: 13; size: .; J: TRBJ2-7; CDR3: CASSFAGDYEQYF; DNA: TGCGCCAGCAGCTTTGCAGGGGACTACGAGCAGTACTTC
D: TRBD2; V: TRBV24-1; length: 16; size: .; J: TRBJ2-3; CDR3: CATNGWPSGTADTQYF; DNA: TGTGCCACCAACGGCTGGCCTAGCGGGACGGCAGATACGCAGTATTTT
D: .; V: TRBV4-3; length: 13; size: .; J: TRBJ2-1; CDR3: CASSQEPSDEQFF; DNA: TGCGCCAGCAGCCAAGAGCCTAGCGATGAGCAGTTCTTC
D: TRBD1; V: TRBV6-6; length: 16; size: .; J: TRBJ1-3; CDR3: CASRPRQGRFGNTIYF; DNA: TGTGCCAGCAGGCCCCGACAGGGTCGATTTGGAAACACCATATATTTT
D: TRBD2; V: TRBV29-1; length: 15; size: .; J: TRBJ2-1; CDR3: CSVDGSGMPEGEQFF; DNA: TGCAGCGTTGATGGTAGCGGGATGCCTGAGGGTGAGCAGTTCTTC
D: .; V: TRBV12-3/TRBV12-4; length: 13; size: few; J: TRBJ1-5; CDR3: CASRGPGDQPQHF; DNA: TGTGCCAGCAGGGGTCCGGGGGATCAGCCCCAGCATTTT
D: .; V: TRBV11-2; length: 13; size: many; J: TRBJ2-1; CDR3: CASSLDVGNEQFF; DNA: TGTGCCAGCAGCTTAGATGTGGGCAATGAGCAGTTCTTC
D: TRBD2; V: TRBV29-1; length: 13; size: many; J: TRBJ2-1; CDR3: CSVEEREYSEQFF; DNA: TGCAGCGTTGAAGAGCGGGAGTACAGTGAGCAGTTCTTC
D: .; V: TRBV6-2/TRBV6-3; length: 15; size: .; J: TRBJ1-5; CDR3: CASRNLRTRHQPQHF; DNA: TGTGCCAGCAGGAACCTTCGGACACGACATCAGCCCCAGCATTTT
D: .; V: TRBV7-8; length: 17; size: many; J: TRBJ1-6; CDR3: CASTPQSGGSYNSPLHF; DNA: TGTGCCAGCACCCCCCAATCGGGTGGCTCCTATAATTCACCCCTCCACTTT
D: TRBD1; V: TRBV27; length: 16; size: .; J: TRBJ2-4; CDR3: CASSFLGVTGGNIQYF; DNA: TGTGCCAGCAGTTTTTTGGGGGTGACAGGGGGGAACATTCAGTACTTC
D: .; V: TRBV19; length: 14; size: few; J: TRBJ1-6; CDR3: CASKVIEYNSPLHF; DNA: TGTGCCAGTAAGGTCATAGAGTATAATTCACCCCTCCACTTT
D: .; V: TRBV28; length: 12; size: once; J: TRBJ1-5; CDR3: CASSLRRQPQHF; DNA: TGTGCCAGCAGTTTACGCAGGCAGCCCCAGCATTTT
D: TRBD1; V: TRBV25-1; length: 14; size: few; J: TRBJ2-3; CDR3: CASQGQLSTDTQYF; DNA: TGTGCCAGCCAGGGACAGCTTAGCACAGATACGCAGTATTTT
D: .; V: TRBV20-1; length: 11; size: .; J: TRBJ2-7; CDR3: CSAVSSLGQYF; DNA: TGCAGTGCTGTATCTAGTCTTGGGCAGTACTTC
D: .; V: TRBV10-2; length: 16; size: few; J: TRBJ2-1; CDR3: CASSEPGGGRLNEQFF; DNA: TGCGCCAGCAGTGAGCCGGGTGGGGGTCGATTAAATGAGCAGTTCTTC
D: TRBD1; V: TRBV4-1; length: 15; size: .; J: TRBJ2-7; CDR3: CASSHRTGGFYEQYF; DNA: TGCGCCAGCAGCCACAGGACAGGGGGCTTCTACGAGCAGTACTTC
D: .; V: TRBV7-2; length: 16; size: many; J: TRBJ2-1; CDR3: CASSLGGRKNYNEQFF; DNA: TGTGCCAGCAGCTTAGGGGGCAGAAAAAACTACAATGAGCAGTTCTTC
D: .; V: TRBV6-1; length: 15; size: many; J: TRBJ2-7; CDR3: CASSETPNRGNEQYF; DNA: TGTGCCAGCAGTGAAACCCCCAATAGGGGTAATGAGCAGTACTTC